The 25 T cell receptor beta chains reported below all come from one sample, sequenced in a study of blood T cell repertoires in COVID-19. Generated by immunoSEQ multiplex PCR, the TCRdb table keeps only in-frame clones and is missing some. The table includes roughly 500,000 clones, roughly 90% detected once. Sequencing used PBMCs or T cells enriched from blood (not recorded which). The receptors shown here come from a woman in her thirties or forties who had recovered from COVID-19.

The chain employs TRBV6-5 and TRBJ2-7; 11 positions agree with TRBD2. V shed 0 bases and J 4 bases; nucleotides not matched to a gene: 2. CDR1 and CDR2 from the germline V gene are MNHEY and SVGAGI. This CDR3 region has 15 residues. CDR3 DNA: TGTGCCAGCAGTTACTCTAGCGGGAGGGGGTACGAGCAGTACTTC. The encoded protein is CASSYSSGRGYEQYF.

This chain uses TRBV4-3 with TRBJ1-6; a weak D match, TRBD1 (5 bases). This CDR3 contains 15 residues. Germline V lookup: CDR1 LGHNA, CDR2 YSLEER. V lost 2 bases, J lost 7 bases, and 12 bases lay in between. CDR3 bases: TGCGCCAGCAGCCAAACCACACGGGGGAATTCACCCCTCCACTTT. Translation: CASSQTTRGNSPLHF.

This sequence joins TRBV5-4 and TRBJ2-2; 9 bases map to TRBD2. The ends lost 1 base at V and 4 bases at J; junction bases unmatched: 5. There are 16 residues in the CDR3. Per the germline V gene, CDR1 is SGHNT and CDR2 is YYREEE (reference sequence). The DNA of the CDR3 is TGTGCCAGCAGCTTGCCGCTAGCGGGATCCACCGGGGAGCTGTTTTTT. It specifies CASSLPLAGSTGELFF.

V is TRBV9 and J is TRBJ2-1; D gene unclear. V was pared by 0 bases and J by 10 bases, with 11 bases between. Germline CDR1 SGDLS, CDR2 YYNGEE. The CDR3 runs 13 residues. The CDR3: CASSVGAPAEQFF. CDR3 in DNA: TGTGCCAGCAGCGTAGGGGCCCCTGCGGAGCAGTTCTTC.

The chain combines TRBV27 with TRBJ1-2; D may be TRBD1 (5 bases). Germline-derived CDR1 and CDR2 are MNHEY and SMNVEV (reference sequence). This CDR3 is built from 14 residues. V dropped 0 bases and J dropped 5 bases, with 10 bases sitting between them. This CDR3 reads CASSLSGDSYGYTF. As DNA, the CDR3 is TGTGCCAGCAGTTTATCGGGGGACTCGTATGGCTACACCTTC.

The genes are TRBV3-1 (or the pseudogene TRBV3-2) and TRBJ1-2; a weak D match, TRBD1 (6 bases). Germline V gene sequence: CDR1 LGHDT, CDR2 YNNKEL (reference sequence). Trimming removed 1 base from V and 2 bases from J, with 17 bases in between. There are 17 residues in the CDR3. The CDR3 here is CASSQVRGGRENYGYTF. As DNA, the CDR3 is TGTGCCAGCAGCCAAGTTAGGGGGGGCCGAGAGAACTATGGCTACACCTTC.

V usage is TRBV9 and J usage is TRBJ2-2, with a weak D call TRBD2 (5 bases). This CDR3 contains 16 residues. CDR1 and CDR2 (germline): SGDLS, YYNGEE. The germline V and J ends were trimmed by 0 bases and 4 bases, with 13 bases remaining between them. CDR3 sequence (DNA): TGTGCCAGCAGCGTAGCGCTTAGCGTGCTCACCGGGGAGCTGTTTTTT. The encoded protein is CASSVALSVLTGELFF.

The rearrangement joins TRBV2 to TRBJ1-3; D remains ambiguous. V was cut by 2 bases and J by 2 bases, with 13 bases left in between. Germline assignment: CDR1 SNHLY and CDR2 FYNNEI. The CDR3 is 16 amino acids. The CDR3 nucleotides read TGTGCCAGCAGTGAATGGCGGTCAAAGGCTGGAAACACCATATATTTT. Protein sequence: CASSEWRSKAGNTIYF.

The rearrangement links TRBV7-9 to TRBJ1-4, with D tentatively TRBD1 (5 bases). V lost 5 bases, J lost 5 bases, and 12 bases lay in between. Looked up from germline, CDR1 is SEHNR and CDR2 is FQNEAQ (reference sequence). CDR3 length equals 14 residues. This CDR3 reads CASSHRSGNEKLFF. The CDR3 coding sequence is TGTGCCAGCAGCCACCGATCAGGGAATGAAAAACTGTTTTTT.

The gene calls are TRBV25-1 and TRBJ2-1; D may be TRBD2 (5 bases). The germline V and J ends were trimmed by 2 bases and 12 bases, with 11 bases remaining between them. This CDR3 is built from 12 residues. CDR1 MGHDK and CDR2 SYGVNS come from the germline V gene. The CDR3 bases are TGTGCCAGCAGTGAAGGTCCTAGCAGGCAGTTCTTC. This translates into CASSEGPSRQFF.

The V gene is TRBV18, the J gene TRBJ1-3; D is unresolved. This CDR3 comprises 17 residues. From germline, CDR1 is KGHSH and CDR2 LQKENI. The V and J ends lost 3 bases and 0 bases respectively, with 15 bases between them. The chain's CDR3 is CASSPQIGSVSGNTIYF. CDR3 coding DNA: TGTGCCAGCTCACCGCAAATTGGAAGCGTCTCTGGAAACACCATATATTTT.

The chain combines TRBV7-9 with TRBJ1-3, with a tentative D call TRBD1 (6 bases). The CDR3 runs to 19 residues. CDR1 and CDR2 from the germline V gene are SEHNR and FQNEAQ (reference sequence). Trimming shortened V by 2 bases and J by 2 bases, and 22 bases separated the two germline ends. CDR3 amino acids: CASSLPVIPWQGTGNTIYF. CDR3 DNA sequence: TGTGCCAGCAGCTTACCGGTTATCCCTTGGCAGGGGACTGGAAACACCATATATTTT.

The chain employs TRBV27 and TRBJ2-7; 8 bases match TRBD2. This CDR3 is built from 14 residues. V was clipped by 4 bases and J by 5 bases; unmatched bases: 7. The germline V gene encodes CDR1 MNHEY and CDR2 SMNVEV (reference sequence). The CDR3 sequence is CASSSPGRVNEQYF. The CDR3 coding sequence is TGTGCCAGCAGTTCCCCCGGGAGGGTAAACGAGCAGTACTTC.

The chain couples TRBV2 to TRBJ2-3, with a tentative D call TRBD1 (5 bases). CDR1 is SNHLY and CDR2 is FYNNEI in the germline V gene. There are 14 residues in the CDR3. Deletions cut 8 bases from V and 1 base from J, with 13 bases between. The CDR3 loop is CASHLGVGTDTQYF. The CDR3 region has the DNA TGTGCCAGCCACCTAGGGGTGGGCACAGATACGCAGTATTTT.

This rearrangement joins TRBV5-5 to TRBJ1-1; TRBD1 agrees at 10 bases. CDR1 is SGHKS, CDR2 YYEKEE, per germline (reference sequence). J lost 3 bases, V lost 5 bases, and 7 bases had no gene match. The CDR3 has 15 residues. CDR3 sequence (DNA): TGTGCCAGCAGGAAGACGGACAGGGGGTACACTGAAGCTTTCTTT. Translating gives CASRKTDRGYTEAFF.

The rearrangement uses TRBV12-3 or TRBV12-4 and TRBJ1-2; D remains ambiguous. This CDR3 is 13 amino acids long. V shed 3 bases and J shed 5 bases, with 10 bases lying between them. The DNA for the CDR3 is TGTGCCAGCAGTTTCCGGTCCAGGTATGGCTACACCTTC. Translating gives CASSFRSRYGYTF.

The rearrangement uses TRBV18 and TRBJ1-1; 9 bases align to TRBD1. This CDR3 region has 13 residues. The germline CDR1 and CDR2 sequences are KGHSH and LQKENI. V lost 8 bases, J lost 4 bases, and 5 bases stayed unmatched. The CDR3 DNA is TGTGCCAGCGTCGGACAGGGGCCCACTGAAGCTTTCTTT. Encoded protein: CASVGQGPTEAFF.

J is TRBJ1-3 and V is TRBV7-8; D not certain. The CDR3 totals 12 residues. Trimming stripped 3 bases from V and 4 bases from J, with 4 bases between. Germline-derived CDR1 and CDR2 are SGHVS and FQNEAQ. CDR3 protein: CASSFRGNTIYF. CDR3 bases: TGTGCCAGCAGCTTTCGGGGAAACACCATATATTTT.

The genes are TRBV14 and TRBJ2-1, with TRBD2 matching over 12 bases. The V gene end was trimmed by 0 bases and the J gene end by 7 bases; junction bases not matched to a gene: 7. Germline V gene sequence: CDR1 SGHDN, CDR2 FVKESK. The CDR3 runs to 17 residues. The CDR3 DNA follows: TGTGCCAGCAGCCAAGATATAGGACTAGCGGGATTTAATGAGCAGTTCTTC. As protein: CASSQDIGLAGFNEQFF.

A few counts support this clone. The V call is TRBV6-5, the J call TRBJ2-7; 8 bases are a match to TRBD2. This CDR3 region has 13 residues. The V and J ends lost 8 bases and 4 bases, in that order; junction bases with no gene match: 7. Germline V CDR1 and CDR2: MNHEY, SVGAGI. CDR3 bases: TGTGCCAGCCGAGGACTAGCCTGGTACGAGCAGTACTTC. Its translation is CASRGLAWYEQYF.

The rearrangement uses TRBV27 and TRBJ2-7; 7 positions agree with TRBD1. The V segment lost 5 bases and the J segment 2 bases; nucleotides outside the gene matches: 3. Germline CDR1 MNHEY, CDR2 SMNVEV (reference sequence). CDR3 length: 13 residues. The CDR3 region is CASSGTDAYEQYF. For the CDR3, the DNA is TGTGCCAGCAGTGGGACAGATGCCTACGAGCAGTACTTC.

The CDR3 reads CASSQGVLAGVRNEQFF. DNA for the CDR3: TGCGCCAGCAGCCAAGGGGTCCTAGCGGGAGTTAGGAATGAGCAGTTCTTC. The chain combines TRBV4-1 with TRBJ2-1, with 10 bases aligning to TRBD2. V lost 1 base to trimming and J lost 7 bases; unmatched junction nucleotides: 10. The CDR3 loop spans 17 amino acids. Germline V gives CDR1 MGHRA, CDR2 YSYEKL.

The chain has TRBV29-1 and TRBJ2-1; D possibly corresponds to TRBD2 (6 bases). This CDR3 has 13 amino acids. Germline lookup yields CDR1 SQVTM and CDR2 ANQGSEA. V gave up 3 bases and J gave up 8 bases, with 14 bases separating them. CDR3 in DNA: TGCAGCGTTGACCGGGACTCCGCGTATGAGCAGTTCTTC. Protein product: CSVDRDSAYEQFF.

In this sample, this clone turned up once. V gene TRBV20-1 combines with J gene TRBJ2-1; 8 bases align to TRBD1. Germline CDR1 is DFQATT and CDR2 is SNEGSKA (reference sequence). V lost 3 bases and J lost 7; bases outside the gene matches: 8. There are 14 residues in the CDR3. The CDR3 is CSASIGQGFNEQFF. In DNA, the CDR3 is TGCAGTGCTAGTATCGGACAGGGCTTTAATGAGCAGTTCTTC.

The chain recombines TRBV7-2 with TRBJ2-2; the match to TRBD2 covers 11 bases. This CDR3 has 16 amino acids. Germline CDR1 SGHTA, CDR2 FQGNSA. The V gene end was trimmed by 1 base and the J gene end by 7 bases; junction bases not matched to a gene: 5. CDR3 sequence reads: CASSLVGTSGGGELFF. CDR3 nucleotide sequence: TGTGCCAGCAGCTTAGTAGGGACTAGCGGAGGCGGGGAGCTGTTTTTT.